This T cell receptor beta chain was recorded in a study of blood T cell repertoires in COVID-19. Whole-study context: Donors in the United States, Italy and Spain gave samples during acute or convalescent COVID-19. PBMCs, B-cell-depleted T cells, or T cells were the source of the cDNA or gDNA that made up the material.

How the authors handled the data: Amplification with reference gene primers provided the estimates of nucleated cell counts. Profiled with immunoSEQ multiplex PCR; TCRdb holds only in-frame clones, not every one. V, J and clone size reflect that table, while D and trimming were determined from the DNA. The sample lists approximately 30,000 clones, approximately 83% occurring once. This CDR3 has 14 residues. Per the germline V gene, CDR1 is MNHEY and CDR2 is SMNVEV (reference sequence). V dropped 6 bases and J dropped 4 bases, with 15 bases sitting between them. The rearrangement joins TRBV27 to TRBJ1-1; D remains unclear. Sequenced: peripheral blood. This clonotype originated in a human donor in a cohort sampled during active COVID-19. The CDR3 protein is CASSFLQSGTEAFF. The DNA for the CDR3 is TGTGCCAGCAGCTTCCTTCAGTCGGGCACTGAAGCTTTCTTT.